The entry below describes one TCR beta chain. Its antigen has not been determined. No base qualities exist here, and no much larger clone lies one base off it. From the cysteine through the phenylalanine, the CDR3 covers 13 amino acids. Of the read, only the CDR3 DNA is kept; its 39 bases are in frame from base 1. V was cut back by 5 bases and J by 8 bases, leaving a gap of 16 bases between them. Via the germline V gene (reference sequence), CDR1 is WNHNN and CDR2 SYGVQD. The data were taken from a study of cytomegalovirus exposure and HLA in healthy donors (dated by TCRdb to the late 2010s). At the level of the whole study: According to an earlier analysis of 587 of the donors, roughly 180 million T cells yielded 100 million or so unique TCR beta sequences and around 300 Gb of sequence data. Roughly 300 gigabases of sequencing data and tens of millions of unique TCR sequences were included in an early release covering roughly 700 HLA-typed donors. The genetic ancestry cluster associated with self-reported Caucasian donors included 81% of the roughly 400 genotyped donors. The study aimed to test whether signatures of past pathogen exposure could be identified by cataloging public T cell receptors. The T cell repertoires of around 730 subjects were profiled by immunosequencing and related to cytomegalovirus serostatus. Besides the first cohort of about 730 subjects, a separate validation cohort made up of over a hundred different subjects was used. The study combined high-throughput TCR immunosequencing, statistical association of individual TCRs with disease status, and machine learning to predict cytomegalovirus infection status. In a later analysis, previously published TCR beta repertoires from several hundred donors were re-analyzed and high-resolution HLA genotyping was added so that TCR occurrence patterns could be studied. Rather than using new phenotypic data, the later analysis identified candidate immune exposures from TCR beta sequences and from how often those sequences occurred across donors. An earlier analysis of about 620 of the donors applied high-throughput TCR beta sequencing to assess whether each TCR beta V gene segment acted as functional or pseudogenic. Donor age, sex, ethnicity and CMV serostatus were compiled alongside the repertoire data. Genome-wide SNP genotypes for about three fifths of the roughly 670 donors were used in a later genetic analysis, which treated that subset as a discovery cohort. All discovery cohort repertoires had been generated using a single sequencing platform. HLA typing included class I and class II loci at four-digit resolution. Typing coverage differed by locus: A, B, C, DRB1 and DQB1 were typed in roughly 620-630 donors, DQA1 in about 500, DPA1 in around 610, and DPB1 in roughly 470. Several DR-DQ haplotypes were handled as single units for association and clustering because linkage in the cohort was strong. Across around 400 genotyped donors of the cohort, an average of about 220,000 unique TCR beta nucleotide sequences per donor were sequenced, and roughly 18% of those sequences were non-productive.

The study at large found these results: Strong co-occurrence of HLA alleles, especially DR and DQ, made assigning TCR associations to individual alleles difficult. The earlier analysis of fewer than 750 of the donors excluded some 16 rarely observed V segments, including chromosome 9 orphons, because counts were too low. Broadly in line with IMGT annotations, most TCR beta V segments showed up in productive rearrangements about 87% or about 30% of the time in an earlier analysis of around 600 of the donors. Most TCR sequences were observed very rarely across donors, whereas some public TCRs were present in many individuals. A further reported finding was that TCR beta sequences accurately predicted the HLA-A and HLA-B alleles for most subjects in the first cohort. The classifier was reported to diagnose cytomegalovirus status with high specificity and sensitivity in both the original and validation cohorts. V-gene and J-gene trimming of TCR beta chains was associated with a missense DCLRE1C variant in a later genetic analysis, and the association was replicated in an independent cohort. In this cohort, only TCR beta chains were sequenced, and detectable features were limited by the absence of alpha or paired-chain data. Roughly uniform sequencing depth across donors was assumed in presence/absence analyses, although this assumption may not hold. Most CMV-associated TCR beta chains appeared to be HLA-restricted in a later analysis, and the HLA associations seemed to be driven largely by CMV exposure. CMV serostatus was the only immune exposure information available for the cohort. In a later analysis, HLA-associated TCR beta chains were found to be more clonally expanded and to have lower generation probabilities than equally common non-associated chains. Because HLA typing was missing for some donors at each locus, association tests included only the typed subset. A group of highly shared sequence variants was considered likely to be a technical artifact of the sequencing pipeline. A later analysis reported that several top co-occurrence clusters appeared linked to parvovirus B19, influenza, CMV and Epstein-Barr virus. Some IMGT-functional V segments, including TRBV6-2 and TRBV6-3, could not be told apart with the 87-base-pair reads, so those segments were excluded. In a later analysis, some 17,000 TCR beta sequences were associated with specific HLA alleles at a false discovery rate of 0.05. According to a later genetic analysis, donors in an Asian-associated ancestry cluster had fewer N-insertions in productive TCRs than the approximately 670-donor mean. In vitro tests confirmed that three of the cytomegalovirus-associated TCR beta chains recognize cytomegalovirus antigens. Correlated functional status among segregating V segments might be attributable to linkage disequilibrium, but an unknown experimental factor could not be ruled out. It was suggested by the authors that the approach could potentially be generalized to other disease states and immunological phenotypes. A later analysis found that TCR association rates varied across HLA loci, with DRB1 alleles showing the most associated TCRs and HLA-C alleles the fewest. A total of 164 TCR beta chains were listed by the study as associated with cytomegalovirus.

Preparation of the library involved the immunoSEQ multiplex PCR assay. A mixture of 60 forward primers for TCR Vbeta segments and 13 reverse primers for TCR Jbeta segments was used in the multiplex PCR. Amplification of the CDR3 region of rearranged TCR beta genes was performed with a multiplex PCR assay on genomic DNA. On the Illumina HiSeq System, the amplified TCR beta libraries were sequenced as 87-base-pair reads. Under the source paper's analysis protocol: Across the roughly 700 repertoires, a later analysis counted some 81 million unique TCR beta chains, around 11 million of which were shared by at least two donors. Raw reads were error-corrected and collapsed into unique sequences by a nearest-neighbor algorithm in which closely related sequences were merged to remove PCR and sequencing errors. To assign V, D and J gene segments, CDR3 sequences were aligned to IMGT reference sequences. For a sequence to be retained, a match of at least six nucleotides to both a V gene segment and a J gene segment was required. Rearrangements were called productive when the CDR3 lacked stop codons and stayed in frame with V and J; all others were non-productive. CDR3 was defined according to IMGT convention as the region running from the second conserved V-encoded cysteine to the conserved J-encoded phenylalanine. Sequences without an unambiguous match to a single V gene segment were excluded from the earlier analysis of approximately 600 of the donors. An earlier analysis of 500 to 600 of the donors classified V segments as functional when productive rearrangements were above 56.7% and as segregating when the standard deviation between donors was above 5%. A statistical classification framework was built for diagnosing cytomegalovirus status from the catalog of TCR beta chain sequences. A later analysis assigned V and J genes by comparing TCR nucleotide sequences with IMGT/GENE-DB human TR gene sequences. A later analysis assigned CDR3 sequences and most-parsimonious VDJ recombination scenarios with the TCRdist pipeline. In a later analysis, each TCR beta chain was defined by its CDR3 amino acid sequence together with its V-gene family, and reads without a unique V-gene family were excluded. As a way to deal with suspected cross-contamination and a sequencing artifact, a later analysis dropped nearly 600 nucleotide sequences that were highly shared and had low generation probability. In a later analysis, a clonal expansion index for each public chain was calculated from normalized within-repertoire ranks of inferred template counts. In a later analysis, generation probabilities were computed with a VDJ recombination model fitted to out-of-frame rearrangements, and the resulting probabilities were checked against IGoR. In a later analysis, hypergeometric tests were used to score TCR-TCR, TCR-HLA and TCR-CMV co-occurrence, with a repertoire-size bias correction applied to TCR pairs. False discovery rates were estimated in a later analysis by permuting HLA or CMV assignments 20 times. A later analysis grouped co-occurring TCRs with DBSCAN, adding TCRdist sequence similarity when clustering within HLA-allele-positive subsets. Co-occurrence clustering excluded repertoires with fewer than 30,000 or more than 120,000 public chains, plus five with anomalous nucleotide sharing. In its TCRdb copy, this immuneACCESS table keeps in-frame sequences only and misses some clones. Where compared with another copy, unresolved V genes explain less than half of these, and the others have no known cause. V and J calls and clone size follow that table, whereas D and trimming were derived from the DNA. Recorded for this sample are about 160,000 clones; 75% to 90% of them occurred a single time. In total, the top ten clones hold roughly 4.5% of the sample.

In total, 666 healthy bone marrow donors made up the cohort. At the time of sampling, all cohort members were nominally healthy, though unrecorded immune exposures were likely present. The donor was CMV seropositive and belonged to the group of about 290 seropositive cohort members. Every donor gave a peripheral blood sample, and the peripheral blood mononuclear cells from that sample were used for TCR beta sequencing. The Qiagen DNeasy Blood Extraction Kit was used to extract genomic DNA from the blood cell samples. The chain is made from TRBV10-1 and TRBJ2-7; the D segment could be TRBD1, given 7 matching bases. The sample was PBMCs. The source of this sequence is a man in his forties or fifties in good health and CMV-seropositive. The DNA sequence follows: TGCGCCAGCAGTCTCCAAGCAGGGGGGCAGCAGTACTTC. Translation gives CASSLQAGGQQYF.